This TCR beta chain was sequenced for a study of PD-L1 blockade in urothelial cancer. Sequencing was performed with immunoSEQ multiplex PCR; in TCRdb, only in-frame clones are kept and a portion is missing. The repertoire holds about 74,000 clones, with approximately 81% as singletons. The CDR3 totals 15 residues. The V gene end was trimmed by 4 bases and the J gene end by 3 bases; junction bases not matched to a gene: 3. The sequencing here drew on PBMCs, taken around atezolizumab (anti-PD-L1) treatment. The genes are TRBV6-7 and TRBJ2-1, with 10 bases matching TRBD1. TRBV6-7 is assigned to the ORF class and has an uncertain function. This receptor was taken from a man between 65 and 85 years old with urothelial cancer. CDR3 coding DNA: TGTGCCAGCAGTTCCGGACAGGGGGTCTACAATGAGCAGTTCTTC. Its translation: CASSSGQGVYNEQFF.